The rows below give T cell receptor beta chains drawn from one sample of a study of technical replicates of blood from a few donors. Assay used: immunoSEQ multiplex PCR; TCRdb lists only in-frame clones, some missing. The data contain roughly 82,000 clones, around nine tenths of them singletons. The sequencing sample was made of T cells isolated from PBMCs. Every receptor here comes from a human donor in good health. The CDR3 runs from the conserved cysteine through the conserved F or W. A D gene is named only where the DNA matches it firmly. Clone size, where shown, is once, few, many, or a class for clones that have expanded.

TRBJ1-1 | . | TRBD1 | TRBV6-6 | CASNTPDRGNTEAFF | TGTGCCAGCAATACTCCGGACAGGGGAAACACTGAAGCTTTCTTT
TRBJ1-3 | . | TRBD1 | TRBV12-5 | CASGIKPGQGSNTIYF | TGTGCTAGTGGAATAAAACCGGGACAGGGGTCAAACACCATATATTTT
TRBJ2-2 | . | TRBD1 | TRBV27 | CASSLNPDRETGELFF | TGTGCCAGCAGCCTAAACCCGGACAGGGAGACCGGGGAGCTGTTTTTT
TRBJ1-2 | . | TRBD1 | TRBV9 | CASSAPGGQGDYGYTF | TGTGCCAGCAGCGCGCCCGGGGGACAGGGAGACTATGGCTACACCTTC
TRBJ2-1 | . | . | TRBV5-1 | CASSLSSGLNEQFF | TGCGCCAGCAGCTTGTCTTCAGGGCTCAATGAGCAGTTCTTC
TRBJ1-1 | . | TRBD1 | TRBV9 | CASSEGGRGPSGTEAFF | TGTGCCAGCAGCGAGGGGGGCAGGGGGCCGTCGGGCACTGAAGCTTTCTTT
TRBJ1-1 | . | . | TRBV9 | CASSHNRAMNTEAFF | TGTGCCAGCAGCCATAACAGGGCCATGAACACTGAAGCTTTCTTT
TRBJ1-5 | . | TRBD1 | TRBV19 | CASTSSGGDFSSNQPQHF | TGTGCCAGTACCTCGTCAGGGGGCGATTTCTCTAGCAATCAGCCCCAGCATTTT
TRBJ1-6 | . | TRBD1 | TRBV19 | CASSRTGSSYNSPLHF | TGTGCCAGTAGTAGGACAGGTAGCTCCTATAATTCACCCCTCCACTTT
TRBJ2-7 | . | . | TRBV19 | CASSMTTGYEQYF | TGTGCCAGTAGTATGACAACAGGGTACGAGCAGTACTTC
TRBJ2-5 | . | . | TRBV5-1 | CASSLGSGSETQYF | TGCGCCAGCAGCTTGGGATCCGGTTCAGAGACCCAGTACTTC
TRBJ2-3 | . | . | TRBV7-6 | CASSLQGSPDTQYF | TGTGCCAGCAGCTTACAGGGGTCCCCAGATACGCAGTATTTT
TRBJ2-3 | . | TRBD2 | TRBV19 | CASSEEGLAGDWSSPDTQYF | TGTGCCAGTAGTGAAGAAGGACTAGCGGGAGATTGGTCATCACCAGATACGCAGTATTTT
TRBJ2-7 | . | TRBD1 | TRBV27 | CASRTGGSEQYF | TGTGCCAGTCGGACAGGCGGAAGCGAGCAGTACTTC
TRBJ2-7 | . | TRBD1 | TRBV19 | CASSPRPGQETYEQYF | TGTGCCAGTAGTCCCCGTCCGGGACAGGAAACCTACGAGCAGTACTTC
TRBJ2-2 | . | . | TRBV28 | CASRRGLVTGELFF | TGTGCCAGCAGGCGGGGCTTGGTCACCGGGGAGCTGTTTTTT
TRBJ2-3 | . | . | TRBV27 | CASTSLGSPQNTDTQYF | TGTGCCAGCACCTCTTTGGGGAGCCCCCAAAACACAGATACGCAGTATTTT
TRBJ1-1 | . | . | TRBV12-5 | CASGLVLLSLNTEAFF | TGTGCTAGTGGTTTGGTACTTTTGTCTCTCAACACTGAAGCTTTCTTT
TRBJ2-7 | . | . | TRBV18 | CASSPPPRTAGVYEQYF | TGTGCCAGCTCACCACCCCCCCGGACAGCTGGGGTTTACGAGCAGTACTTC
TRBJ2-7 | . | TRBD2 | TRBV10-3 | CAISPLASGSTYEQYF | TGTGCCATCAGCCCTCTGGCTAGCGGGAGTACCTACGAGCAGTACTTC
TRBJ2-7 | once | TRBD1 | TRBV6-1 | CASSDRQGVDEQYF | TGTGCCAGCAGTGATAGACAGGGGGTGGACGAGCAGTACTTC
TRBJ2-7 | . | TRBD1 | TRBV2 | CASSSGQGARYEQYF | TGTGCCAGCAGCTCCGGACAGGGGGCACGCTACGAGCAGTACTTC
TRBJ2-7 | . | . | TRBV28 | CASRLQGRPTYEQYF | TGTGCCAGCAGGCTCCAAGGCAGGCCGACCTACGAGCAGTACTTC
TRBJ2-5 | . | . | TRBV9 | CASSLPRLAHETQYF | TGTGCCAGCAGCTTACCTCGACTCGCCCATGAGACCCAGTACTTC
TRBJ1-4 | . | . | TRBV6-5 | CASSYRRGGRKEKLFF | TGTGCCAGCAGTTACCGTCGGGGGGGTCGGAAGGAAAAACTGTTTTTT
TRBJ2-7 | . | . | TRBV6-5 | CASSPGLHYEQYF | TGTGCCAGCAGCCCGGGACTTCACTACGAGCAGTACTTC
TRBJ2-7 | once | . | TRBV11-3 | CASSFWGTDSYEQYF | TGTGCCAGCAGCTTCTGGGGGACTGACTCCTACGAGCAGTACTTC
TRBJ2-7 | . | . | TRBV19 | CASSGVSEGYEQYF | TGTGCCAGTAGTGGCGTTTCTGAGGGCTACGAGCAGTACTTC
TRBJ1-1 | few | . | TRBV18 | CASSQDRNEAFF | TGTGCCAGCTCCCAAGACAGGAATGAAGCTTTCTTT
TRBJ2-7 | . | TRBD2 | TRBV6-1 | CASSEPAGVPYEQYF | TGTGCCAGCAGTGAACCGGCGGGAGTCCCCTACGAGCAGTACTTC
TRBJ1-2 | . | . | TRBV27 | CASRGTDRGYTF | TGTGCCAGCCGGGGAACAGACCGAGGGTACACCTTC
TRBJ2-6 | . | . | TRBV6-5 | CASSYSSTSGANVLTF | TGTGCCAGCAGTTACTCGTCGACTTCCGGGGCCAACGTCCTGACTTTC
TRBJ2-1 | . | . | TRBV7-6 | CASSRTGVLKDEQFF | TGTGCCAGCAGCCGAACGGGAGTCCTCAAGGATGAGCAGTTCTTC
TRBJ2-7 | . | TRBD2 | TRBV5-1 | CASNGGGRAYEQYF | TGCGCCAGCAACGGGGGGGGCCGAGCCTACGAGCAGTACTTC
TRBJ2-3 | . | TRBD1 | TRBV19 | CASSPLGTDSTDTQYF | TGTGCCAGTAGTCCACTCGGGACAGACTCCACAGATACGCAGTATTTT
TRBJ2-5 | . | TRBD2 | TRBV5-3 | CARGERGGETQYF | TGTGCCAGAGGCGAACGGGGGGGAGAGACCCAGTACTTC
TRBJ2-7 | . | . | TRBV9 | CASSVSTGSNEQYF | TGTGCCAGCAGTGTCAGTACAGGGAGTAACGAGCAGTACTTC
TRBJ2-3 | . | . | TRBV11-2 | CASSTSGGPGTQYF | TGTGCCAGCAGCACCTCCGGGGGGCCGGGTACGCAGTATTTT
TRBJ2-2 | . | . | TRBV10-3 | CAILLTGELFF | TGTGCCATCCTACTCACCGGGGAGCTGTTTTTT
TRBJ2-7 | . | TRBD1 | TRBV13 | CASGDRAYEQYF | TGTGCCAGCGGGGACAGGGCCTACGAGCAGTACTTC
TRBJ2-7 | few | TRBD1 | TRBV4-2 | CASSQGLTGQHEQYF | TGTGCCAGCAGCCAAGGCTTGACAGGGCAGCACGAGCAGTACTTC
TRBJ2-5 | . | TRBD2 | TRBV5-1 | CASSLGPTAGGETQYF | TGCGCCAGCAGCTTGGGCCCTACAGCGGGAGGAGAGACCCAGTACTTC
TRBJ2-5 | . | . | TRBV20-1 | CSVNPGETQYF | TGCAGTGTAAACCCAGGGGAGACCCAGTACTTC
TRBJ1-2 | . | . | TRBV6-1 | CAGRREGRNGYTF | TGTGCCGGTCGCCGGGAGGGGAGGAATGGCTACACCTTC
TRBJ1-4 | once | TRBD1 | TRBV28 | CASSFHQGQNNEKLFF | TGTGCCAGCAGTTTCCACCAGGGACAGAATAATGAAAAACTGTTTTTT
TRBJ2-7 | . | . | TRBV5-4 | CASSPAGGIYEQYF | TGTGCCAGCAGCCCGGCAGGGGGGATTTACGAGCAGTACTTC
TRBJ1-4 | . | TRBD1 | TRBV28 | CASSSGQENEKLFF | TGTGCCAGCAGTTCGGGACAGGAGAATGAAAAACTGTTTTTT
TRBJ1-2 | . | TRBD1 | TRBV4-1 | CASSQPGQGDGYTF | TGCGCCAGCAGCCAGCCGGGACAGGGTGATGGCTACACCTTC
TRBJ1-2 | . | . | TRBV4-1 | CASSPYAQTVYGYTF | TGCGCCAGCAGCCCCTATGCCCAGACAGTCTATGGCTACACCTTC
TRBJ2-3 | . | TRBD2 | TRBV30 | CAWITLAASTDTQYF | TGTGCCTGGATCACACTAGCGGCTAGCACAGATACGCAGTATTTT
TRBJ2-2 | . | . | TRBV27 | CASRREWGYTGELFF | TGTGCCAGCAGAAGGGAGTGGGGTTACACCGGGGAGCTGTTTTTT